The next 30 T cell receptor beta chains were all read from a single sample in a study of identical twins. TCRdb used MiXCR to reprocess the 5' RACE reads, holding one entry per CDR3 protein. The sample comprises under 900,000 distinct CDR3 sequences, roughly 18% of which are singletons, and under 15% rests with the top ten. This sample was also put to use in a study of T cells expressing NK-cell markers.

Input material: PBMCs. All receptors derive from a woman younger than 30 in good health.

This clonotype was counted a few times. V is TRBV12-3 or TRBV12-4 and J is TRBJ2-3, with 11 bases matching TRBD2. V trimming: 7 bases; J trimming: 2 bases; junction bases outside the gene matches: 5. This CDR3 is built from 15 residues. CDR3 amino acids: CASTTLAGDTDTQYF. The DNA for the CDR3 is TGTGCCAGCACCACACTAGCGGGGGACACAGATACGCAGTATTTT.

CDR3 DNA: TGTGCCATCAGTAAAAGGAGAGAAGAGACCCAGTACTTC. Protein: CAISKRREETQYF. This rearrangement joins TRBV10-3 to TRBJ2-5; D is unclear. The CDR3 extends over 13 amino acids. Looked up from germline, CDR1 is ENHRY and CDR2 is SYGVKD. The V end was cut by 5 bases, the J end by 3 bases, with 10 bases between.

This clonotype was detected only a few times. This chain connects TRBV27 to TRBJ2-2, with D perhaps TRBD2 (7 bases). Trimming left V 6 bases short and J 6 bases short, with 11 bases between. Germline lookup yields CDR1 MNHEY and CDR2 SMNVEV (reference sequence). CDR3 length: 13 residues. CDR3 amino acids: CASRRGGSGELFF. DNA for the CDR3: TGTGCCAGCAGGAGGGGGGGATCCGGGGAGCTGTTTTTT.

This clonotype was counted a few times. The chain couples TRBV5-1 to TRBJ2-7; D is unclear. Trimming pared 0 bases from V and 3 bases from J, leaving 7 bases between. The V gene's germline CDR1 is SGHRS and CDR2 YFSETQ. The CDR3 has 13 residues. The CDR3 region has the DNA TGCGCCAGCAGCTTGGATATAGGCTACGAGCAGTACTTC. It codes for CASSLDIGYEQYF.

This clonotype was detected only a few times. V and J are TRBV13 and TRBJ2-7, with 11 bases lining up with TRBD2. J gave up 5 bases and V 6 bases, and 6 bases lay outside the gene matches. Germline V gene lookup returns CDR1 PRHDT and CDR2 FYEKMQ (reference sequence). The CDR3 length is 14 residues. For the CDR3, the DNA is TGTGCCAGCAGGACTAGCGGGGATAGGCACGAGCAGTACTTC. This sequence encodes CASRTSGDRHEQYF.

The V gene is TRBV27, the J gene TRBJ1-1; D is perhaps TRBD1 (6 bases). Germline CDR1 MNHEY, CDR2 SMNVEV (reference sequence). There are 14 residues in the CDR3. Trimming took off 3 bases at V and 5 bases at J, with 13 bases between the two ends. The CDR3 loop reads CASSFGGRWTEAFF. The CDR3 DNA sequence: TGTGCCAGCAGTTTCGGGGGGCGGTGGACTGAAGCTTTCTTT.

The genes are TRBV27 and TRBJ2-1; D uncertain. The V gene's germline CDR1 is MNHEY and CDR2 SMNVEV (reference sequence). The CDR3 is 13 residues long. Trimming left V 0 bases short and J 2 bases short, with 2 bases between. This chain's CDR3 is CASSLSPYNEQFF. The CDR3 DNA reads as TGTGCCAGCAGTTTATCGCCCTACAATGAGCAGTTCTTC.

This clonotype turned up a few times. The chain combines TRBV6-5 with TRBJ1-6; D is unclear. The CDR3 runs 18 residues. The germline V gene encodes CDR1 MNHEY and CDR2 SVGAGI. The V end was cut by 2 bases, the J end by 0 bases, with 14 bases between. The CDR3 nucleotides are TGTGCCAGCAGTTACGGGCACAGCTCGAGCTCCTATAATTCACCCCTCCACTTT. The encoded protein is CASSYGHSSSSYNSPLHF.

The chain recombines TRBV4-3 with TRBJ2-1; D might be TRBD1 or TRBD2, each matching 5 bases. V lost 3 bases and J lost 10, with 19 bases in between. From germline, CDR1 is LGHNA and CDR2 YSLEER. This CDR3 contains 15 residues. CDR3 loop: CASSQSGTDSQEQFF. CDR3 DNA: TGCGCCAGCAGCCAGTCCGGGACCGACTCCCAGGAGCAGTTCTTC.

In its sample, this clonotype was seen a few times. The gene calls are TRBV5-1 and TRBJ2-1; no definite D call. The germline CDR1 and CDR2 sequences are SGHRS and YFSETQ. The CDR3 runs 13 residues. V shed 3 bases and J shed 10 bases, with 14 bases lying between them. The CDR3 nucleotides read TGCGCCAGCAGCTCCGCCCCCGGAGAAGAGCAGTTCTTC. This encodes CASSSAPGEEQFF.

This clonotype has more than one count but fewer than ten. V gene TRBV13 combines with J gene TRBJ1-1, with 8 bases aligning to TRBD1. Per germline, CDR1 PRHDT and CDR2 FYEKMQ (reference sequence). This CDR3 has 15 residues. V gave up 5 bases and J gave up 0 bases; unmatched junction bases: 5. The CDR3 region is CASSDRTGLNTEAFF. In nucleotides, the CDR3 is TGTGCCAGCAGCGACCGGACAGGGTTGAACACTGAAGCTTTCTTT.

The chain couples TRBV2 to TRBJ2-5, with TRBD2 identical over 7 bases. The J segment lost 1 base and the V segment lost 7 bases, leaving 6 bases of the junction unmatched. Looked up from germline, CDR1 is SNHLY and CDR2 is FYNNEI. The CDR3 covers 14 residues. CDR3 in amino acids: CASKRDHSQETQYF. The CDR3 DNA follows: TGTGCCAGCAAGCGGGACCATTCCCAAGAGACCCAGTACTTC. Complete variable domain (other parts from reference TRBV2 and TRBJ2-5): EPEVTQTPSHQVTQMGQEVILRCVPISNHLYFYWYRQILGQKVEFLVSFYNNEISEKSEIFDDQFSVERPDGSNFTLKIRSTKLEDSAMYFCASKRDHSQETQYFGPGTRLLVL.

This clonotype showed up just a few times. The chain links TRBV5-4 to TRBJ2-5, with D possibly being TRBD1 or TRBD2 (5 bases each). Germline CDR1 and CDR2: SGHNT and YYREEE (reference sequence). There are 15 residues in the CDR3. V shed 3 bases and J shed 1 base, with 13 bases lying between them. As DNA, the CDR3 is TGTGCCAGCAGCTACTGGGACGGTGGCCAAGAGACCCAGTACTTC. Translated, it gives CASSYWDGGQETQYF.

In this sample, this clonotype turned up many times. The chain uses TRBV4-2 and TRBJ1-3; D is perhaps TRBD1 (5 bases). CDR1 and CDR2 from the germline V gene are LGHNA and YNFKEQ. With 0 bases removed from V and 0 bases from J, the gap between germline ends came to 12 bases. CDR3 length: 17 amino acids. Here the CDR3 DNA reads TGTGCCAGCAGCCAAGATAGAAGCAGGGCCTCTGGAAACACCATATATTTT. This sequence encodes CASSQDRSRASGNTIYF.

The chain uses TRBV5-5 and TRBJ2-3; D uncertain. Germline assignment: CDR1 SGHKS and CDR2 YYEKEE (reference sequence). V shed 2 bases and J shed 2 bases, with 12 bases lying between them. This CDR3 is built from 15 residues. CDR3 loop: CASSFIGLNTDTQYF. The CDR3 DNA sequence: TGTGCCAGCAGCTTTATTGGATTAAACACAGATACGCAGTATTTT.

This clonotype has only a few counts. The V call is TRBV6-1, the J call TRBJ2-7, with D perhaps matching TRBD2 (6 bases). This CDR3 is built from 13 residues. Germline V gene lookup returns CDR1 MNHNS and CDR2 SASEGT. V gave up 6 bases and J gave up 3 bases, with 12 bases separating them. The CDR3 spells CASRVSGNYEQYF. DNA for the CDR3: TGTGCCAGCAGAGTTAGCGGAAACTACGAGCAGTACTTC.

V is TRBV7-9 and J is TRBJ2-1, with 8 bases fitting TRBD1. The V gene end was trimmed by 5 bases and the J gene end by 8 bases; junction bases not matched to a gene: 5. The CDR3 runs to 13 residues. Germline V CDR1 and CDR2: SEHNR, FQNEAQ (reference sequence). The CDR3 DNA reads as TGTGCCAGCAGCCCTGACAGGGGTTATGAGCAGTTCTTC. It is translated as CASSPDRGYEQFF.

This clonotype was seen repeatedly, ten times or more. The chain's CDR3 is CSAEAVGGGADTQYF. CDR3 sequence (DNA): TGCAGTGCGGAGGCGGTGGGGGGAGGGGCAGATACGCAGTATTTT. This chain links TRBV20-1 with TRBJ2-3; 7 nucleotides agree with TRBD2. In germline, CDR1 is DFQATT, CDR2 SNEGSKA (reference sequence). The ends lost 6 bases at V and 4 bases at J; junction bases unmatched: 13. This CDR3 is 15 amino acids long.

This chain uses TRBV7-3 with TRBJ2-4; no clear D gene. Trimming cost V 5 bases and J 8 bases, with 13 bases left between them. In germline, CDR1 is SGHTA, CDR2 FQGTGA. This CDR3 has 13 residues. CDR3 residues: CASSASFGDIQYF. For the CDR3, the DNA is TGTGCCAGCAGCGCCAGCTTTGGAGACATTCAGTACTTC.

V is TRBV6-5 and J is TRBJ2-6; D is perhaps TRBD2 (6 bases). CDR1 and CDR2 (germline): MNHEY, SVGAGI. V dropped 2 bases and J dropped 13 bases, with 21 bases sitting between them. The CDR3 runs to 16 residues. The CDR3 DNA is TGTGCCAGCAGTTACATTCAGAGGCGGGACTCACTTGTCCTGACTTTC. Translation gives CASSYIQRRDSLVLTF.

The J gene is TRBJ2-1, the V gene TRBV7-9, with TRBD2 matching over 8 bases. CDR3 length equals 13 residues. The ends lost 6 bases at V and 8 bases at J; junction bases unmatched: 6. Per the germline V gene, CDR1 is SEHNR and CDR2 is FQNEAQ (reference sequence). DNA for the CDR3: TGTGCCAGCAGTCGGACTAGCATTTATGAGCAGTTCTTC. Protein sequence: CASSRTSIYEQFF.

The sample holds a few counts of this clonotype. This chain's CDR3 is CSATGFGSSQYEQYF. The CDR3 nucleotides read TGCAGTGCGACGGGCTTCGGGTCTTCCCAATACGAGCAGTACTTC. The chain carries TRBV20-1 and TRBJ2-7, with D uncertain. Germline V gene sequence: CDR1 DFQATT, CDR2 SNEGSKA (reference sequence). Trimming left V 6 bases short and J 4 bases short, with 22 bases between. There are 15 residues in the CDR3.

Written as DNA, the CDR3 is TGTGCTAGCCTTGGAAGATGGGTCTACGAGCAGTACTTC. Protein product: CASLGRWVYEQYF. J is TRBJ2-7 and V is TRBV7-7, with D uncertain. This CDR3 contains 13 residues. Germline assignment: CDR1 SSHAT and CDR2 FNYEAQ (reference sequence).

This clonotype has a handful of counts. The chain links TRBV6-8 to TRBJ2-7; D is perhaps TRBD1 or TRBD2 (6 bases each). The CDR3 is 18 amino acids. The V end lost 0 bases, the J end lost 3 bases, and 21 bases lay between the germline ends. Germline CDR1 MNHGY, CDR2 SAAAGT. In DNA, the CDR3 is TGTGCCAGCAGTTACTCGACAGGCGGGACCCAATCTAACTACGAGCAGTACTTC. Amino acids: CASSYSTGGTQSNYEQYF.

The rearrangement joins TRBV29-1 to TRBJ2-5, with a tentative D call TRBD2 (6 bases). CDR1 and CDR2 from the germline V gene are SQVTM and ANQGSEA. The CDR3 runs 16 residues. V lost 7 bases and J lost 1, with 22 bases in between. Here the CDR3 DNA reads TGCAGCGCCCCCCCTCGCGGGGCAGCAATCCAAGAGACCCAGTACTTC. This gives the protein CSAPPRGAAIQETQYF.

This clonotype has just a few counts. The CDR3, as DNA: TGTGCCAGCGAGTACAGGGAGGGGACCCAGTACTTC. Protein: CASEYREGTQYF. The chain combines TRBV6-2 or TRBV6-3 with TRBJ2-5; TRBD2 is a possible D gene (7 bases). CDR1 and CDR2 (germline): MNHEY, SVGEGT. V dropped 8 bases and J dropped 7 bases, with 14 bases sitting between them. This CDR3 contains 12 residues.

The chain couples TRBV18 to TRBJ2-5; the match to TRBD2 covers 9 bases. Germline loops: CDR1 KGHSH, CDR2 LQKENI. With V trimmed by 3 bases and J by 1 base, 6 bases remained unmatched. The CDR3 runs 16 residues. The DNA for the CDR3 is TGTGCCAGCTCACCTGGACTAGCGCCCTTCCAAGAGACCCAGTACTTC. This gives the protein CASSPGLAPFQETQYF.

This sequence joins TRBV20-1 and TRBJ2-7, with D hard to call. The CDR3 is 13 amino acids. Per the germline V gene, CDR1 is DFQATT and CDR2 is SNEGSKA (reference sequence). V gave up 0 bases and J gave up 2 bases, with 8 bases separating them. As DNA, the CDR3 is TGCAGTGCTAGAGATTTAGTCGCCTACGAGCAGTACTTC. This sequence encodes CSARDLVAYEQYF.

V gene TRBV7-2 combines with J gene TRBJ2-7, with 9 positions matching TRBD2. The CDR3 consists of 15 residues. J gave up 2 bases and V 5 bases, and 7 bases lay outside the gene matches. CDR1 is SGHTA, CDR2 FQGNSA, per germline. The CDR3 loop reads CASSRGRTSAYEQYF. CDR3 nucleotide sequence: TGTGCCAGCAGCAGGGGCCGGACTAGCGCCTACGAGCAGTACTTC.

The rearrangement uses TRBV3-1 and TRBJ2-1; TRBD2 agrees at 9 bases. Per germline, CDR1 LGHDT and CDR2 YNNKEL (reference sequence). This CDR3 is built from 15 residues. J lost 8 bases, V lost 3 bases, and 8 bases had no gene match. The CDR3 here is CASSHRAGGWDEQFF. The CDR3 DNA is TGTGCCAGCAGCCATCGCGCGGGGGGGTGGGATGAGCAGTTCTTC.